This TCR beta chain appears in the sequencing data of a study of blood T cell repertoires in COVID-19. Overall study context: Material from acute and convalescent COVID-19 was sourced from the United States, Italy and Spain. In each case, the material was cDNA or gDNA derived from T cells, B-cell-depleted T cells, or PBMCs.

Original data processing: Estimation of nucleated cell counts was performed using reference gene primer amplification. Sequenced by immunoSEQ multiplex PCR; TCRdb stores in-frame clones only, minus some. V and J calls and clone size are copied from that table; D and trimming were computed from the DNA. This sample has under 300,000 clones, with around 83% found just once. Trimming at V came to 0 bases and at J to 2 bases, leaving 3 bases not matched to a gene. The CDR3 sequence is 15 residues long. The germline gives CDR1 SGHVS, CDR2 FQNEAQ. The chain couples TRBV7-8 to TRBJ2-7, with 8 bases identical to TRBD2. Specimen: peripheral blood. This TCR was sampled from a woman between 40 and 50 years old who had recovered from COVID-19. The CDR3 reads CASSLALGLAYEQYF. Here the CDR3 DNA reads TGTGCCAGCAGCTTAGCCCTGGGACTAGCCTACGAGCAGTACTTC.